This TCR beta chain emerged from a study of T cell responses to AZD1222 COVID-19 vaccine. Assay used: immunoSEQ multiplex PCR; TCRdb lists only in-frame clones, some missing. The profile covers some 120,000 clones, with 90% appearing a single time and 7.2% taken by the ten largest. V was pared by 4 bases and J by 0 bases, with 7 bases between. The V gene's germline CDR1 is WSHSY and CDR2 SAAADI. This CDR3 region has 14 residues. The chain couples TRBV10-2 to TRBJ1-5; D remains ambiguous. Sequenced material: peripheral blood, taken on day 0 of AZD1222 vaccination. The source of this sequence is an adult in good health. The chain's CDR3 is CASSVRNSNQPQHF. The DNA of the CDR3 is TGCGCCAGCAGTGTCCGTAATAGCAATCAGCCCCAGCATTTT.